The 4 T cell receptor beta chains below all came from one sample that was sequenced in a study. TCRdb analysed the RT-PCR reads with MiXCR anew, one entry per CDR3 protein. The data contain about 680,000 distinct CDR3 sequences, 14% of them singletons. The sequencing sample was made of memory CD4+ T cells from blood. The receptors were gathered from a female donor in good health, serving as a healthy control.

This chain uses TRBV28 with TRBJ2-5; weak D call: TRBD2 (5 bases). The CDR3 runs to 17 residues. V was trimmed by 6 bases and J by 4 bases, leaving 24 bases between them. Per the germline V gene, CDR1 is MDHEN and CDR2 is SYDVKM. CDR3 sequence: CASSRGSASRGLETQYF. CDR3 sequence (DNA): TGTGCCAGCAGCCGAGGTAGCGCCTCGAGAGGGTTAGAGACCCAGTACTTC.

The V call is TRBV7-9, the J call TRBJ2-7; no clear D gene. V gave up 8 bases and J gave up 2 bases, with 19 bases separating them. CDR1 and CDR2 from the germline V gene are SEHNR and FQNEAQ (reference sequence). CDR3 size: 15 residues. The CDR3 nucleotides read TGTGCCAGCGCCCAAAGGACGGATATTACCTACGAGCAGTACTTC. Its translation: CASAQRTDITYEQYF.

This clonotype showed up just once. This chain links TRBV20-1 with TRBJ2-2, with TRBD2 matching over 8 bases. The CDR3 length is 15 residues. Trimming took 1 base from V and 0 from J; bases not matched to a gene: 1. Looked up from germline, CDR1 is DFQATT and CDR2 is SNEGSKA (reference sequence). The CDR3 reads CSARVSGANTGELFF. DNA for the CDR3: TGCAGTGCTAGAGTTAGCGGGGCGAACACCGGGGAGCTGTTTTTT.

Here the CDR3 DNA reads TGCAGTGCTAGTGTAGCAAACGAGCAGTACTTC. Amino acids: CSASVANEQYF. The genes are TRBV20-1 and TRBJ2-7, with unresolved D. The ends were cut back, 3 bases at V and 5 bases at J, with 8 bases in the middle. Germline CDR1 reads DFQATT; CDR2 reads SNEGSKA (reference sequence). The CDR3 covers 11 residues.